The TCR beta chain described here comes from a study of blood T cell repertoires in COVID-19 (dated by TCRdb to 2018 to 2021). Regarding the research as a whole: Samples covering the acute and convalescent phases of COVID-19 were provided by collaborators in the United States, Italy and Spain. The samples were drawn from two sources: the first 160 participants of the ongoing ImmuneRACE study, and 1,000 to 1,500 subjects contributed by 6 global collaborators. The repertoires were made available in a free public database intended to serve as a resource for research on the immune response to SARS-CoV-2. Nearly every sample came with metadata listing a de-identified subject ID, COVID-19 status, age in years and sex. The prospective study material was composed of cDNA or gDNA derived from T cells, B-cell-depleted T cells, or PBMCs. HLA class I and class II types, where available, came from metadata supplied by the sample provider rather than from assay-based typing. Deeply sampled blood TCRbeta repertoires from subjects exposed to, actively infected with, or recovered from COVID-19 were included in the dataset.

The immunoSEQ Assay, a bias-controlled multiplex PCR, was used to amplify TCRbeta CDR3 regions from genomic DNA. As for how the authors treated the data: Nucleated cell counts per sample were estimated from amplification of reference gene primers within the assay. To quantify the absolute abundance of each unique TCRbeta CDR3 rearrangement, sequence reads were collapsed and filtered. For each sample, productive Simpson clonality was calculated as the square root of Simpson's diversity index across productive rearrangements. TCRdb took over this immuneACCESS table, retaining in-frame rearrangements with V and J assigned. Such tables are incomplete; in checked studies, under half of the missing clones stem from an unresolved V gene, and the remainder is unexplained. That table furnishes V, J and clone size, whereas the DNA furnished D and trimming. In all, the sample holds over 90,000 clones, and more than 80% of those were seen once. The ten top clones hold about 11% of the sample.

For this clone: The antigen it binds to is not known. One base away there is no much larger clone; base qualities are not given.

Broad study findings and their caveats: The amount of clinical and demographic metadata varied by source and participant and was provided uncurated.

V and J are truncated by 8 bases and 3 bases respectively, leaving an intervening sequence of 11 bases. The CDR3 covers 13 residues, taking in both the cysteine and the phenylalanine. The kept DNA is CDR3 alone, 39 bases in frame from the first base. Collaborating institutions collected whole blood in K2EDTA tubes following their own protocols. For TCRbeta analysis, collaborators shipped samples in one of three forms: frozen whole blood, isolated PBMCs, or DNA extracted from either of those sample types. What was sequenced was peripheral blood. This clonotype originated in a human donor in a cohort sampled during active COVID-19. The rearranged chain carries TRBV12-3 or TRBV12-4 and TRBJ1-3; no D gene call is confident. Here is the DNA: TGTGCCAGCGCTCGGGTCAGTGGAAACACCATATATTTT. Its translation is CASARVSGNTIYF.